This T cell receptor beta chain was identified in a study of OX40 agonist ivuxolimab in advanced cancers. Overall study context: Every 2 weeks, ivuxolimab was infused into the patients intravenously at between 0.01 and 10 mg/kg.

Trimming left V 0 bases short and J 6 bases short, with 7 bases between. The CDR3 runs to 13 residues. From germline, CDR1 is SGHVS and CDR2 FQNEAQ. Assay used: immunoSEQ multiplex PCR; TCRdb lists only in-frame clones, some missing. The sample yields tens of thousands of clones, more than 85% seen once. The chain joins TRBV7-8 to TRBJ2-3, with D hard to call. This receptor was taken from an adult with an advanced solid tumor such as melanoma, head and neck, liver or kidney cancer. The sample consisted of CD4+ or CD8+ T cells sorted from blood, taken in a trial of the OX40 agonist ivuxolimab. This CDR3 reads CASSLAVGDTQYF. The CDR3 DNA follows: TGTGCCAGCAGCTTAGCGGTCGGCGATACGCAGTATTTT. Full variable domain (outside the CDR3, taken from reference TRBV7-8 and TRBJ2-3): GAGVSQSPRYKVAKRGQDVALRCDPISGHVSLFWYQQALGQGPEFLTYFQNEAQLDKSGLPSDRFFAERPEGSVSTLKIQRTQQEDSAVYLCASSLAVGDTQYFGPGTRLTVL.